This T cell receptor beta chain was obtained from a study of OX40 agonist ivuxolimab in advanced cancers. Study-wide context: With ivuxolimab, an agonistic anti-OX40 (CD134) antibody, patients were treated. Three individuals attained partial responses, comprising one hepatocellular carcinoma case and two cutaneous melanoma cases.

Using immunoSEQ multiplex PCR, the repertoire was profiled, and TCRdb retains in-frame clones only, with some absent. The table shows 30,000 to 40,000 clones, with around nine tenths occurring only once. Study outcomes and limitations: More expanded clones were found, on average, in CD8+ than in CD4+ T cells.

Patients had blood sampled at baseline and again on cycle 4 day 1 and cycle 7 day 1. CDR3 length equals 14 residues. Germline CDR1 and CDR2: KGHSH and LQKENI. J was trimmed by 5 bases and V by 2 bases; bases with no gene match: 5. Turning to this clone: What it binds is unknown.

The receptor comes from an adult with an advanced solid tumor such as melanoma, head and neck, liver or kidney cancer. Here the sequenced sample was CD4+ or CD8+ T cells sorted from blood, taken in a trial of the OX40 agonist ivuxolimab. The gene calls are TRBV18 and TRBJ1-1; 7 nucleotides match TRBD1. CDR3 residues: CASSPEAGGTEAFF. The CDR3 DNA reads TGTGCCAGCTCACCAGAGGCAGGGGGAACTGAAGCTTTCTTT.